This passage covers 18 T cell receptor beta chains from one sample sequenced in a study of T cell responses to AZD1222 COVID-19 vaccine. Using immunoSEQ multiplex PCR, the repertoire was profiled, and TCRdb retains in-frame clones only, with some absent. The sample comprises approximately 110,000 clones, 87% of which are singletons, and around 10% rests with the top ten. The sample was peripheral blood, taken on day 0 of AZD1222 vaccination. The receptors here all came from an adult in good health.

The chain recombines TRBV7-9 with TRBJ2-5; D is undetermined. V lost 5 bases to trimming and J lost 3 bases, with 16 bases between them. This CDR3 spans 15 amino acids. Germline V lookup: CDR1 SEHNR, CDR2 FQNEAQ (reference sequence). DNA of the CDR3: TGTGCCAGCAGCCCCCTTCAACGGGTGGAAGAGACCCAGTACTTC. As protein: CASSPLQRVEETQYF.

This sequence joins TRBV15 and TRBJ2-7, with a weak D call TRBD2 (5 bases). CDR1 and CDR2 (germline): LNHNV, YYDKDF (reference sequence). The length of the CDR3 is 16 residues. Trimming cost V 0 bases and J 0 bases, with 12 bases left between them. Written as DNA, the CDR3 is TGTGCCACCAGCAGAGATTTAGGCCGGGACTCCTACGAGCAGTACTTC. Translated, it gives CATSRDLGRDSYEQYF. The whole variable domain, filled in from reference TRBV15 and TRBJ2-7, reads DAMVIQNPRYQVTQFGKPVTLSCSQTLNHNVMYWYQQKSSQAPKLLFHYYDKDFNNEADTPDNFQSRRPNTSFCFLDIRSPGLGDTAMYLCATSRDLGRDSYEQYFGPGTRLTVT.

The chain couples TRBV4-1 to TRBJ2-1; 10 bases agree with TRBD2. Losses at the gene ends were 0 bases for V and 12 bases for J; bases not matched to a gene: 8. The CDR3 is 15 amino acids. Germline CDR1 reads MGHRA; CDR2 reads YSYEKL. The CDR3 bases are TGCGCCAGCAGCCAAGATCTAAGCGGGGGGGCCCGGCAGTTCTTC. Protein: CASSQDLSGGARQFF.

J is TRBJ2-5 and V is TRBV7-8; either TRBD1 or TRBD2 may supply D (5 bases each). Germline values: CDR1 SGHVS, CDR2 FQNEAQ. The CDR3 totals 15 residues. With 6 bases removed from V and 7 bases from J, the gap between germline ends came to 21 bases. Written as DNA, the CDR3 is TGTGCCAGCAGGCCCGCACGAGGGGCCCTTGGGACCCAGTACTTC. It codes for CASRPARGALGTQYF.

This chain links TRBV28 with TRBJ2-5, with 8 bases fitting TRBD2. The V segment lost 3 bases and the J segment 4 bases; nucleotides outside the gene matches: 4. Germline V gene sequence: CDR1 MDHEN, CDR2 SYDVKM. There are 14 residues in the CDR3. For the CDR3, the DNA is TGTGCCAGCAGTTTCACGGGAGGGGGAGAGACCCAGTACTTC. Amino acid sequence: CASSFTGGGETQYF.

The chain recombines TRBV29-1 with TRBJ1-1, with D possibly being TRBD1 (6 bases). Germline V gives CDR1 SQVTM, CDR2 ANQGSEA. Trimming shortened V by 1 base and J by 0 bases, and 9 bases separated the two germline ends. The CDR3 runs 14 residues. CDR3 nucleotides: TGCAGCGTTGAAGTCCGGGGGCTGAACACTGAAGCTTTCTTT. It is translated as CSVEVRGLNTEAFF. Combining the CDR3 with reference TRBV29-1 and TRBJ1-1 gives the whole variable domain SAVISQKPSRDICQRGTSLTIQCQVDSQVTMMFWYRQQPGQSLTLIATANQGSEATYESGFVIDKFPISRPNLTFSTLTVSNMSPEDSSIYLCSVEVRGLNTEAFFGQGTRLTVV.

CDR3 in amino acids: CASSLEAGQSYYEQYF. CDR3 DNA: TGCGCCAGCAGCTTGGAGGCAGGACAGAGCTACTACGAGCAGTACTTC. The rearrangement uses TRBV5-1 and TRBJ2-7; TRBD1 is a possible D gene (6 bases). The CDR3 covers 16 residues. Per the germline V gene, CDR1 is SGHRS and CDR2 is YFSETQ. Trimming removed 0 bases at V and 3 bases at J, with 16 bases between.

This chain uses TRBV11-3 with TRBJ1-3, with D perhaps matching TRBD1 (6 bases). The CDR3 is 13 amino acids. CDR1 and CDR2 (germline): SGHNT, YENEEA. The ends were cut back, 8 bases at V and 0 bases at J, with 8 bases in the middle. CDR3 region: CASGQLSGNTIYF. The CDR3 DNA reads TGTGCCAGCGGACAGCTCTCTGGAAACACCATATATTTT.

The chain joins TRBV7-9 to TRBJ2-7; 7 bases fit TRBD2. Germline values: CDR1 SEHNR, CDR2 FQNEAQ (reference sequence). V trimming: 4 bases; J trimming: 3 bases; junction bases outside the gene matches: 6. The CDR3 totals 14 residues. CDR3 amino acids: CASSSLAGDYEQYF. The CDR3 DNA is TGTGCCAGCAGCTCCTTAGCGGGTGACTACGAGCAGTACTTC.

The chain carries TRBV4-2 and TRBJ2-7, with D maybe TRBD2 (6 bases). Germline values: CDR1 LGHNA, CDR2 YNFKEQ. The V gene lost 0 bases and the J gene lost 0 bases, with 9 bases spanning the gap. The CDR3 has 15 amino acids. This CDR3 reads CASSQEDGSSYEQYF. As DNA, the CDR3 is TGTGCCAGCAGCCAAGAGGACGGGAGCTCCTACGAGCAGTACTTC.

This clone has just a few counts. This chain uses TRBV27 with TRBJ1-5; 7 nucleotides agree with TRBD1. V shed 3 bases and J 6 bases; nucleotides not matched to a gene: 11. The CDR3 contains 16 residues. Germline V lookup: CDR1 MNHEY, CDR2 SMNVEV (reference sequence). In DNA, the CDR3 is TGTGCCAGCAGTTTCCTAGGGGGCGCAAGAAGTCAGCCCCAGCATTTT. It codes for CASSFLGGARSQPQHF.

The chain uses TRBV4-3 and TRBJ2-1; D unclear. V was cut by 1 base and J by 0 bases, with 7 bases left in between. This CDR3 has 15 amino acids. Germline V CDR1 and CDR2: LGHNA, YSLEER. In DNA, the CDR3 is TGCGCCAGCAGCCAAGGGCACTTCTCCTACAATGAGCAGTTCTTC. This gives the protein CASSQGHFSYNEQFF.

The chain uses TRBV7-6 and TRBJ1-3, with TRBD1 identical over 7 bases. CDR1 is SGHVS, CDR2 FNYEAQ, per germline. The CDR3 spans 18 residues. V shed 5 bases and J 0 bases; nucleotides not matched to a gene: 13. The CDR3 DNA is TGTGCCAGCAGCCGAGGCGTGGACAGGTGGCACTCTGGAAACACCATATATTTT. Protein sequence: CASSRGVDRWHSGNTIYF. The variable domain in full, with the rest retrieved from reference TRBV7-6 and TRBJ1-3, is GAGVSQSPRYKVTKRGQDVALRCDPISGHVSLYWYRQALGQGPEFLTYFNYEAQQDKSGLPNDRFSAERPEGSISTLTIQRTEQRDSAMYRCASSRGVDRWHSGNTIYFGEGSWLTVV.

The chain has TRBV18 and TRBJ1-2; 7 bases map to TRBD1. Per the germline V gene, CDR1 is KGHSH and CDR2 is LQKENI. The CDR3 has 14 residues. With 4 bases clipped from V and 8 bases from J, the junction kept 10 bases outside the gene matches. The CDR3 reads CASSQGDRVGGYTF. The DNA of the CDR3 is TGTGCCAGCTCACAGGGAGACAGGGTGGGAGGCTACACCTTC.

The rearrangement links TRBV14 to TRBJ2-5, with D unclear. Germline values: CDR1 SGHDN, CDR2 FVKESK. V lost 2 bases, J lost 5 bases, and 21 bases lay in between. The CDR3 extends over 17 amino acids. The CDR3 sequence is CASSQYVPAQDRETQYF. CDR3 nucleotides: TGTGCCAGCAGCCAATATGTTCCAGCCCAAGATCGTGAGACCCAGTACTTC.

This clone is a singleton in its sample. This rearrangement joins TRBV11-1 to TRBJ2-7, with unresolved D. Germline V lookup: CDR1 SGHAT, CDR2 FQDESV (reference sequence). Trimming removed 3 bases from V and 3 bases from J, with 3 bases in between. The CDR3 sequence is 11 residues long. Here the CDR3 reads CASSFNYEQYF. The CDR3, as DNA: TGTGCCAGCAGCTTCAACTACGAGCAGTACTTC.

V and J are TRBV6-1 and TRBJ1-6; D is unresolved. V was trimmed by 0 bases and J by 7 bases, leaving 7 bases between them. The CDR3 is 14 amino acids. Germline V lookup: CDR1 MNHNS, CDR2 SASEGT. In nucleotides, the CDR3 is TGTGCCAGCAGTGAAGCGCCGGGGAATTCACCCCTCCACTTT. It encodes CASSEAPGNSPLHF.

The chain combines TRBV27 with TRBJ1-1; D gene unclear. V lost 2 bases and J 4 bases, leaving 17 bases between the germline ends. The CDR3 runs 16 residues. CDR1 and CDR2 (germline): MNHEY, SMNVEV (reference sequence). This CDR3 is CASSLGRRERSTEAFF. CDR3 in DNA: TGTGCCAGCAGTTTAGGACGGCGGGAACGGAGCACTGAAGCTTTCTTT.